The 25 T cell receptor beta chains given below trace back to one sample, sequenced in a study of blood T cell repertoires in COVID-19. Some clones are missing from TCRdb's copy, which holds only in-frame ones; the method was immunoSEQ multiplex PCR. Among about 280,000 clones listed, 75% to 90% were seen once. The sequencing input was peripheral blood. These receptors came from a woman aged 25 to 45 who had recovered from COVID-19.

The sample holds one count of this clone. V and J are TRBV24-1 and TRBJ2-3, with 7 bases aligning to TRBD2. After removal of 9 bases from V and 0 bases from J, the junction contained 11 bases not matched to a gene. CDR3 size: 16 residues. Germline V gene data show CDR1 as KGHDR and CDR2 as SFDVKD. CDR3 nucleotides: TGTGCCACCCGGGCTGGGGAAGCGGGGAGCACAGATACGCAGTATTTT. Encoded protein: CATRAGEAGSTDTQYF.

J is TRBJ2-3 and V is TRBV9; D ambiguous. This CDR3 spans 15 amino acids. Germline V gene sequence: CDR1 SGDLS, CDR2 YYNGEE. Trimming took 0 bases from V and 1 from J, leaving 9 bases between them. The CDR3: CASSVARGGTDTQYF. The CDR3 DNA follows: TGTGCCAGCAGCGTAGCTCGAGGCGGCACAGATACGCAGTATTTT.

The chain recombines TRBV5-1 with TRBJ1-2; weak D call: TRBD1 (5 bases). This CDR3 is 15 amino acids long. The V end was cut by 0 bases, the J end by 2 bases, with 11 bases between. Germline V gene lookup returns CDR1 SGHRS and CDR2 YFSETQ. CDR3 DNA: TGCGCCAGCAGCTTGGTAGGGGCAGTCAACTATGGCTACACCTTC. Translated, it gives CASSLVGAVNYGYTF.

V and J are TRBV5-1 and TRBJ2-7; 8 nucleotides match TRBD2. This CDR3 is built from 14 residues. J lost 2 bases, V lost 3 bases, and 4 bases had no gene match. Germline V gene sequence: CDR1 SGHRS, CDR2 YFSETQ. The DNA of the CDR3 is TGCGCCAGCAGCTCCGGGACTAGGCCCTACGAGCAGTACTTC. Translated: CASSSGTRPYEQYF.

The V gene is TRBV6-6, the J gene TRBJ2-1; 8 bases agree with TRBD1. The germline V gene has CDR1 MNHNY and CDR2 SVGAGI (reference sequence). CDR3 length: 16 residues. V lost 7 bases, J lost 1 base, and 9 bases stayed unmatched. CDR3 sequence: CASTDSGTGSYNEQFF. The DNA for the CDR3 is TGTGCCAGCACCGATTCCGGGACAGGATCCTACAATGAGCAGTTCTTC.

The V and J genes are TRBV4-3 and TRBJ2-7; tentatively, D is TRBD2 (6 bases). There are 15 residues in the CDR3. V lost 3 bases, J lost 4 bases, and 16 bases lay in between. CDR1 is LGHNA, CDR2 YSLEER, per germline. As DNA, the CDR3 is TGCGCCAGCAGCCACTCAAAAACCGGGACTTACGAGCAGTACTTC. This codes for CASSHSKTGTYEQYF.

The chain's CDR3 is CASSESLGQGDTEAFF. In DNA form, the CDR3 reads TGTGCCAGCAGTGAATCCCTGGGACAGGGGGACACTGAAGCTTTCTTT. This chain links TRBV2 with TRBJ1-1; 11 bases line up with TRBD1. V dropped 2 bases and J dropped 3; count of bases not matched to a gene: 5. The CDR3 contains 16 residues. In germline, CDR1 is SNHLY, CDR2 FYNNEI.

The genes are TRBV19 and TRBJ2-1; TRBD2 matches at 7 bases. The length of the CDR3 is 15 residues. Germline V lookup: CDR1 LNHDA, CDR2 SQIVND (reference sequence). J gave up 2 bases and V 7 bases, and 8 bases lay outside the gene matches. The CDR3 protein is CASKQIAGAYNEQFF. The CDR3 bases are TGTGCCAGTAAGCAGATCGCGGGAGCCTACAATGAGCAGTTCTTC.

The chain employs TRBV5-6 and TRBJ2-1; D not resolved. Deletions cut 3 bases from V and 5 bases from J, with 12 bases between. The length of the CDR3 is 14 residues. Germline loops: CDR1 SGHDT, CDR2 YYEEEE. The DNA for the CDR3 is TGTGCCAGCAGCTCCTCCGACTGGAACAATGAGCAGTTCTTC. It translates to CASSSSDWNNEQFF.

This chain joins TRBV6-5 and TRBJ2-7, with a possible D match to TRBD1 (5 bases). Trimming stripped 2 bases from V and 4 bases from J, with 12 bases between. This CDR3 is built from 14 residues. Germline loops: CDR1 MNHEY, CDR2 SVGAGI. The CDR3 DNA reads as TGTGCCAGCAGTTACCGTCAGGGAAGGTACGAGCAGTACTTC. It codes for CASSYRQGRYEQYF.

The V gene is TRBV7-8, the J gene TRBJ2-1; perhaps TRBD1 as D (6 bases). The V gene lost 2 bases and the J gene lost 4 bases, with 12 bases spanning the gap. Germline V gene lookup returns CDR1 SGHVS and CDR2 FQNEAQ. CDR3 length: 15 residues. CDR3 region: CASSLQGWGYNEQFF. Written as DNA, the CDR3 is TGTGCCAGCAGCTTACAGGGGTGGGGTTACAATGAGCAGTTCTTC. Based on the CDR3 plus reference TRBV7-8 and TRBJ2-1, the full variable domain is GAGVSQSPRYKVAKRGQDVALRCDPISGHVSLFWYQQALGQGPEFLTYFQNEAQLDKSGLPSDRFFAERPEGSVSTLKIQRTQQEDSAVYLCASSLQGWGYNEQFFGPGTRLTVL.

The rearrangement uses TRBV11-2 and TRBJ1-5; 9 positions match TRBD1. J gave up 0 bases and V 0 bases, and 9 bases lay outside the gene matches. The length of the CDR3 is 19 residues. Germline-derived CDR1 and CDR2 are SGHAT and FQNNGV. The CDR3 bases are TGTGCCAGCAGCTTAGACAAGGGACAGGGAATATATAGCAATCAGCCCCAGCATTTT. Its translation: CASSLDKGQGIYSNQPQHF.

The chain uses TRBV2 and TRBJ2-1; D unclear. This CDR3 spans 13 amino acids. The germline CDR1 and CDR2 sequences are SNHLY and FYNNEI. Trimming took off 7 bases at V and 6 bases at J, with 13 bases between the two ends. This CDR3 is CASTIWSSNEQFF. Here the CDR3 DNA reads TGTGCCAGCACGATCTGGAGCAGCAATGAGCAGTTCTTC.

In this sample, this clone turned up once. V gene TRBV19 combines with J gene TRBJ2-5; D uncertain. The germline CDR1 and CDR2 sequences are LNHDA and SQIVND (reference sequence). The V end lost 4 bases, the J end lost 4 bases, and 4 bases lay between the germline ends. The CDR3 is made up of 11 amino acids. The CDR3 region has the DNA TGTGCCAGTAGTACCTCAGAGACCCAGTACTTC. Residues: CASSTSETQYF.

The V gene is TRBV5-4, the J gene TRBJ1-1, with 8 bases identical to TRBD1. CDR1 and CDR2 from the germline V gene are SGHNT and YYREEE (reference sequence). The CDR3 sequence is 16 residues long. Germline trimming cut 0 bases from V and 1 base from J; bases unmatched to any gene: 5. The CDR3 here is CASSLEAGGRNTEAFF. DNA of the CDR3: TGTGCCAGCAGCTTGGAGGCAGGGGGCAGGAACACTGAAGCTTTCTTT.

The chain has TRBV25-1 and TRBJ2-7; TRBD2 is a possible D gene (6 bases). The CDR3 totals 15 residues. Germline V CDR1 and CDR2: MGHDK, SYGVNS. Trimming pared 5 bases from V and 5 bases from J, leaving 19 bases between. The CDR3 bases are TGTGCCAGCAGTTTTAGTGACGGGGGAGGTGACGAGCAGTACTTC. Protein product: CASSFSDGGGDEQYF.

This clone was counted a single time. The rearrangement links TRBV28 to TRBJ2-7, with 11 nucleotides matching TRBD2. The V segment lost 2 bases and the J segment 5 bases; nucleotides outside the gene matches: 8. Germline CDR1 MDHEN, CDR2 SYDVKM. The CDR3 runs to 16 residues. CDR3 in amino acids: CASSLGLAGGKNEQYF. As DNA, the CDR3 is TGTGCCAGCAGTTTAGGCCTAGCGGGAGGAAAGAACGAGCAGTACTTC.

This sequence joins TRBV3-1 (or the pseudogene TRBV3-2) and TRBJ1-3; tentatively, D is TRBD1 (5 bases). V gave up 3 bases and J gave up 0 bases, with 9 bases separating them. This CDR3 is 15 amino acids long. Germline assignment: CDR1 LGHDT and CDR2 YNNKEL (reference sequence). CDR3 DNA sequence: TGTGCCAGCAGCCAGCGACAGATCTCTGGAAACACCATATATTTT. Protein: CASSQRQISGNTIYF.

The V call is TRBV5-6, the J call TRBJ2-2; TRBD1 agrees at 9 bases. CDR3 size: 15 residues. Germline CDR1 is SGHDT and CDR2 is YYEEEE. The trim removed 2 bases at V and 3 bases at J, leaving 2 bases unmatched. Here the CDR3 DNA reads TGTGCCAGCAGCTTTGGACAGGGGTACACCGGGGAGCTGTTTTTT. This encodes CASSFGQGYTGELFF.

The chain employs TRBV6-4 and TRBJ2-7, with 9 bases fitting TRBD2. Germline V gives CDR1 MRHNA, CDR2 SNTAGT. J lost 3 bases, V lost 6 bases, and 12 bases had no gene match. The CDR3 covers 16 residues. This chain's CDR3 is CASRGNSSGTRYEQYF. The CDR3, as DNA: TGTGCCAGCAGAGGGAACTCTAGCGGGACTCGCTACGAGCAGTACTTC.

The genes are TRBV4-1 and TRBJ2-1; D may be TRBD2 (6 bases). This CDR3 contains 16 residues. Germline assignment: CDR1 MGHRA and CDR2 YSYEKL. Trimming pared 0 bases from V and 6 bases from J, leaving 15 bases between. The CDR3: CASSQEGGDLRNEQFF. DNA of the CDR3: TGCGCCAGCAGCCAAGAGGGGGGAGATCTCCGCAATGAGCAGTTCTTC.

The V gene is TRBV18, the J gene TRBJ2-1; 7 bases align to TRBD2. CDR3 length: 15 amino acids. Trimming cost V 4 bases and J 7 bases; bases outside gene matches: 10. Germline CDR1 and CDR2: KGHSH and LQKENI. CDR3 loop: CASSLGAGVINEQFF. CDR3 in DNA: TGTGCCAGCTCACTAGGGGCGGGAGTAATTAATGAGCAGTTCTTC.

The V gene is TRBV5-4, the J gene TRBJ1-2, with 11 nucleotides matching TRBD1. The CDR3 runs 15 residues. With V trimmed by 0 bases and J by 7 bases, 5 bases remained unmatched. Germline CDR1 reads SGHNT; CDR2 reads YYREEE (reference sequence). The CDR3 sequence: CASSLDRTGGLGYTF. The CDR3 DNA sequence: TGTGCCAGCAGCTTGGATCGGACAGGGGGCCTTGGCTACACCTTC.

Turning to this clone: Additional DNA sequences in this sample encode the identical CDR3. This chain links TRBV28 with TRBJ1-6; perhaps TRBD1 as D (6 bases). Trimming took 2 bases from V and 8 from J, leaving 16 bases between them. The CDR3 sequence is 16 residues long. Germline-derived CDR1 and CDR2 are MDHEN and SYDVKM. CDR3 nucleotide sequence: TGTGCCAGCAGTTTACCCTTGACAGGCGGAGATTCACCCCTCCACTTT. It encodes CASSLPLTGGDSPLHF.

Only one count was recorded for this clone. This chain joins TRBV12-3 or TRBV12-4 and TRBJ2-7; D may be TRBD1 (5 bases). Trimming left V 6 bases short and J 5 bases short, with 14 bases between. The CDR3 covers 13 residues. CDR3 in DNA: TGTGCCAGCAGCCCCTTATTAGGGGACGAGCAGTACTTC. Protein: CASSPLLGDEQYF.